This entry lists 22 T cell receptor beta chains sequenced from one sample in a study of blood T cells in healthy people across ages. Through a sample-barcoded 5' primer and a J-beta primer mix, a second PCR was run for roughly 6 to 11 cycles. TCRdb re-analysed the 5' RACE reads in MiXCR, keeping a single row per CDR3 protein. The data contain 1,800,000 or so distinct CDR3 sequences, around 40% of them singletons. Sequences were obtained from blood. These receptor sequences come from a human donor in good health.

The rearrangement links TRBV15 to TRBJ1-5; no definite D call. Germline V lookup: CDR1 LNHNV, CDR2 YYDKDF (reference sequence). This CDR3 contains 14 residues. V was trimmed by 5 bases and J by 5 bases, leaving 13 bases between them. The CDR3 reads CATSPGFQDQPQHF. DNA for the CDR3: TGTGCCACCAGCCCGGGGTTTCAAGATCAGCCCCAGCATTTT.

This clonotype was seen many times. This sequence joins TRBV29-1 and TRBJ2-7; 8 bases line up with TRBD2. V gave up 6 bases and J gave up 3 bases; unmatched junction bases: 4. The germline gives CDR1 SQVTM, CDR2 ANQGSEA. This CDR3 is 12 amino acids long. The chain's CDR3 is CSVPGGGYEQYF. In DNA form, the CDR3 reads TGCAGCGTCCCGGGAGGGGGCTACGAGCAGTACTTC.

Note on this clonotype: The junction and the germline gene differ at one end; a read error may be behind it. The chain employs TRBV29-1 and TRBJ2-1; D is unresolved. Germline V gives CDR1 SQVTM, CDR2 ANQGSEA. This CDR3 region has 13 residues. The CDR3 is CSVRPSLNNGQFF. The CDR3 coding sequence is TGCAGCGTCAGACCGAGCCTGAACAATGGGCAGTTCTTC.

The chain has TRBV6-2 or TRBV6-3 and TRBJ2-5; TRBD1 is a possible D gene (5 bases). V lost 0 bases to trimming and J lost 1 base, with 9 bases between them. This CDR3 spans 15 amino acids. Germline CDR1 reads MNHEY; CDR2 reads SVGEGT. CDR3 residues: CASSYSGQLQETQYF. The CDR3 nucleotides are TGTGCCAGCAGTTACTCCGGACAACTCCAAGAGACCCAGTACTTC.

Comment on this clonotype: One end of the junction does not line up with germline, which may come from a read error. The V gene is TRBV20-1, the J gene TRBJ2-4; TRBD1 agrees at 7 bases. The J call is in doubt because the DNA end fits TRBJ2-7 better. This CDR3 comprises 14 residues. Germline V lookup: CDR1 DFQATT, CDR2 SNEGSKA (reference sequence). Here the CDR3 DNA reads TGCAGTGTTAGAAGGACAGGTGGTACCTACGAGCAGTACTTC. Protein sequence: CSVRRTGGTYEQYF.

This chain uses TRBV10-2 with TRBJ2-7; D is possibly TRBD1 (6 bases). V was shortened by 2 bases and J by 1 base, with 12 bases between the two germline ends. Germline V gene data show CDR1 as WSHSY and CDR2 as SAAADI. This CDR3 has 15 amino acids. The CDR3 reads CASSETGQTSYEQYF. The CDR3 nucleotides are TGCGCCAGCAGTGAGACCGGACAGACTTCCTACGAGCAGTACTTC.

The rearrangement uses TRBV20-1 and TRBJ2-1; D gene uncertain. The CDR3 is 12 amino acids. V was trimmed by 3 bases and J by 8 bases, leaving 11 bases between them. Germline V lookup: CDR1 DFQATT, CDR2 SNEGSKA (reference sequence). The CDR3 coding sequence is TGCAGTGCTAGGTCTTCCGGAGATGAGCAGTTCTTC. It codes for CSARSSGDEQFF.

The chain joins TRBV6-6 to TRBJ1-2; the D is unclear. This CDR3 region has 13 residues. The ends were cut back, 0 bases at V and 4 bases at J, with 6 bases in the middle. Germline V gene data show CDR1 as MNHNY and CDR2 as SVGAGI (reference sequence). The CDR3 nucleotides read TGTGCCAGCAGTTACTCTCCGTTCTATGGCTACACCTTC. The encoded protein is CASSYSPFYGYTF.

The chain links TRBV4-1 to TRBJ1-1, with D unclear. Germline CDR1 and CDR2: MGHRA and YSYEKL. This CDR3 is built from 15 residues. Trimming took 0 bases from V and 0 from J, leaving 8 bases between them. The CDR3 region is CASSQEAGMNTEAFF. Here the CDR3 DNA reads TGCGCCAGCAGCCAAGAGGCGGGCATGAACACTGAAGCTTTCTTT.

The CDR3 nucleotides are TGTGCCAGCAGCTCCACGACAGGGGGCCTATTCTCTAACTATGGCTACACCTTC. Translation: CASSSTTGGLFSNYGYTF. The rearrangement uses TRBV5-6 and TRBJ1-2; TRBD1 matches 10 bases. CDR1 SGHDT and CDR2 YYEEEE come from the germline V gene. The trim removed 3 bases at V and 0 bases at J, leaving 11 bases unmatched. The CDR3 runs 18 residues.

The genes are TRBV7-2 and TRBJ1-5, with D unresolved. Between the trimmed V and J ends, which lost 5 bases and 2 bases, there was a span of 13 bases. The CDR3 extends over 15 amino acids. Germline assignment: CDR1 SGHTA and CDR2 FQGNSA. CDR3 bases: TGTGCCAGCAGCAACCGAGCGTTTGGCAATCAGCCCCAGCATTTT. Translated: CASSNRAFGNQPQHF.

V and J are TRBV14 and TRBJ2-7; 8 nucleotides agree with TRBD2. The germline gives CDR1 SGHDN, CDR2 FVKESK. V was clipped by 6 bases and J by 0 bases; unmatched bases: 4. There are 14 residues in the CDR3. CDR3 coding DNA: TGTGCCAGCAGGTTCAGCGGGAGCTCCTACGAGCAGTACTTC. Translating it yields CASRFSGSSYEQYF. Full variable domain (missing parts from reference TRBV14 and TRBJ2-7): EAGVTQFPSHSVIEKGQTVTLRCDPISGHDNLYWYRRVMGKEIKFLLHFVKESKQDESGMPNNRFLAERTGGTYSTLKVQPAELEDSGVYFCASRFSGSSYEQYFGPGTRLTVT.

The chain employs TRBV15 and TRBJ1-2; D remains unclear. V was clipped by 0 bases and J by 3 bases, with 5 bases between them. CDR1 and CDR2 from the germline V gene are LNHNV and YYDKDF (reference sequence). The CDR3 has 13 amino acids. In DNA, the CDR3 is TGTGCCACCAGCAGAGAGGGTCACTATGGCTACACCTTC. Protein: CATSREGHYGYTF.

This clonotype was found once. The chain employs TRBV5-4 and TRBJ1-4; D not resolved. V was cut by 4 bases and J by 6 bases, with 16 bases left in between. Looked up from germline, CDR1 is SGHNT and CDR2 is YYREEE (reference sequence). The length of the CDR3 is 15 residues. CDR3 in amino acids: CASSLKTPGDEKLFF. The CDR3 DNA follows: TGTGCCAGCAGCCTCAAAACTCCCGGGGATGAAAAACTGTTTTTT.

In nucleotides, the CDR3 is TGTGCCAGCAGTTATCTGGGGGCCGGTGAAGCTTTCTTT. Translation gives CASSYLGAGEAFF. The rearrangement uses TRBV6-2 or TRBV6-3 and TRBJ1-1; possibly TRBD1 for D (6 bases). Trimming took 3 bases from V and 7 from J, leaving 12 bases between them. The germline CDR1 and CDR2 sequences are MNHEY and SVGEGT. The CDR3 runs 13 residues.

Regarding this clonotype: At one end, the junction sequence differs from germline, possibly due to a read error. The chain carries TRBV4-2 and TRBJ2-1; 9 nucleotides align to TRBD2. The germline V gene encodes CDR1 LGHNA and CDR2 YNFKEQ. The CDR3 runs to 17 residues. The CDR3 coding sequence is TGTGCCAGCGGCCAAGCAATAGCGGGGGAGGGGAAGAATGAGCAGTTCTTC. It yields the protein CASGQAIAGEGKNEQFF.

This clonotype was detected only a few times. This chain joins TRBV6-2 or TRBV6-3 and TRBJ2-5; tentative D call: TRBD2 (5 bases). Germline CDR1 and CDR2: MNHEY and SVGEGT. The CDR3 has 15 residues. V lost 7 bases and J lost 0, with 15 bases in between. CDR3 sequence: CASNFLGRDQETQYF. The CDR3 region has the DNA TGTGCCAGCAATTTTCTCGGGCGGGACCAAGAGACCCAGTACTTC.

This clonotype appeared a few times. V is TRBV7-9 and J is TRBJ2-7; possible D gene TRBD1, 5 bases. V lost 5 bases and J 2 bases, leaving 13 bases between the germline ends. Germline V gives CDR1 SEHNR, CDR2 FQNEAQ (reference sequence). CDR3 length equals 14 residues. In nucleotides, the CDR3 is TGTGCCAGCAGCCTAATAGGACAAGCCTACGAGCAGTACTTC. This translates into CASSLIGQAYEQYF.

This sequence joins TRBV7-8 and TRBJ2-1; TRBD1 agrees at 8 bases. After removal of 4 bases from V and 6 bases from J, the junction contained 5 bases not matched to a gene. The CDR3 consists of 14 residues. Per the germline V gene, CDR1 is SGHVS and CDR2 is FQNEAQ. CDR3 amino acids: CASSYDRGANEQFF. CDR3 sequence (DNA): TGTGCCAGCAGCTACGACAGGGGAGCCAATGAGCAGTTCTTC.

The gene calls are TRBV7-2 and TRBJ2-3; D remains ambiguous. The length of the CDR3 is 13 residues. V lost 5 bases to trimming and J lost 2 bases, with 8 bases between them. Germline CDR1 and CDR2: SGHTA and FQGNSA. The CDR3 sequence is CTSSQRHTDTQYF. The CDR3 DNA reads as TGTACCAGCAGCCAGAGACACACAGATACGCAGTATTTT.

The chain links TRBV2 to TRBJ1-1, with D unclear. Germline V gives CDR1 SNHLY, CDR2 FYNNEI. V lost 9 bases and J lost 0, with 14 bases in between. The CDR3 is 14 residues long. The CDR3 bases are TGTGCCAGGAGGGAGGACCGGATGAACACTGAAGCTTTCTTT. This codes for CARREDRMNTEAFF.

This clonotype was seen a few times. The rearrangement uses TRBV27 and TRBJ2-3; TRBD2 aligns across 7 bases. From germline, CDR1 is MNHEY and CDR2 SMNVEV (reference sequence). V was pared by 5 bases and J by 1 base, with 9 bases of the junction left unmatched. The CDR3 runs 16 residues. The CDR3 loop reads CASSLRAGRGTDTQYF. The CDR3 DNA sequence: TGTGCCAGCAGTCTACGAGCGGGGCGGGGCACAGATACGCAGTATTTT.